This T cell receptor (beta chain) was sequenced for a study of cytomegalovirus exposure and HLA in healthy donors. Study findings and constraints: The investigators catalogued under 200 TCR beta chains as cytomegalovirus-associated. In a later analysis, HLA-C alleles had the fewest associated TCRs, DRB1 alleles the most.

CDR3 length: 15 residues. The germline V gene has CDR1 SGHNT and CDR2 YYREEE (reference sequence). Losses at the gene ends were 4 bases for V and 1 base for J; bases not matched to a gene: 3. 13 Jbeta primers and 60 Vbeta primers were used for the PCR. Only in-frame clones appear in the TCRdb table, and some are missing; sequencing was by immunoSEQ multiplex PCR. The ten top clones account for about 6%, within a sample of 53,000 or so clones. With regard to this clone: Antigen: not known.

At sampling all donors were nominally healthy, likely with unrecorded immune exposures. V usage is TRBV5-4 and J usage is TRBJ2-2; the match to TRBD1 covers 8 bases. This clonotype was obtained from a male donor in good health and CMV-seropositive. The sample consisted of PBMCs. The CDR3 is CASSEQGVNTGELFF. CDR3 bases: TGTGCCAGCAGCGAACAGGGGGTGAACACCGGGGAGCTGTTTTTT.